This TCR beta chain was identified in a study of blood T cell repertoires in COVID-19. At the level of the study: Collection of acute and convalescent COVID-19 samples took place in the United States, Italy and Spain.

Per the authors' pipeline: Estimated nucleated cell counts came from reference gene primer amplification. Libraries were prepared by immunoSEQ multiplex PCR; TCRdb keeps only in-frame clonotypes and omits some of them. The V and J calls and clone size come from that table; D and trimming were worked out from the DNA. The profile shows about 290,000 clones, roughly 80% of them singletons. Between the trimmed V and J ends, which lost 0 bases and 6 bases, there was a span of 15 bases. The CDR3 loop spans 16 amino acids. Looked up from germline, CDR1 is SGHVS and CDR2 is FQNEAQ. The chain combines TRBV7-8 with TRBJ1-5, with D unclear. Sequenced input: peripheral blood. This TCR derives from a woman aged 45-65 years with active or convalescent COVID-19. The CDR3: CASSLAVVSRGQPQHF. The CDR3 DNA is TGTGCCAGCAGCTTAGCGGTTGTTAGTCGAGGTCAGCCCCAGCATTTT.